This paragraph reports one T cell receptor beta chain. Additional DNA sequences in this sample encode the identical CDR3. The entry originates in a study of shared clonotypes between healthy human individuals. Germline lookup yields CDR1 SGHRS and CDR2 YFSETQ. The CDR3 runs 12 residues. The germline V and J ends were trimmed by 5 bases and 1 base, with 5 bases remaining between them. Clones were sequenced by immunoSEQ multiplex PCR, and TCRdb holds only the in-frame ones, with some missing. The table has 2 million to 3 million clones, approximately 93% seen once. This chain uses TRBV5-1 with TRBJ2-3; D is undetermined. This sequence was found in a man between 18 and 29 years old in good health. Some clones in this sample may be carry-over from other donors' samples. The source material was naive CD4+ T cells from PBMCs. Stated subset: CD45RA+ positively selected. The CDR3 DNA sequence: TGCGCCAGCAGATGGGGCACAGATACGCAGTATTTT. This gives the protein CASRWGTDTQYF. The full variable domain, in which reference TRBV5-1 and TRBJ2-3 provide the parts outside the CDR3, is KAGVTQTPRYLIKTRGQQVTLSCSPISGHRSVSWYQQTPGQGLQFLFEYFSETQRNKGNFPGRFSGRQFSNSRSEMNVSTLELGDSALYLCASRWGTDTQYFGPGTRLTVL.